One sample yielded the 30 T cell receptor beta chains listed below, sequenced in a study of cytomegalovirus exposure and HLA in healthy donors. The PCR had 60 Vbeta and 13 Jbeta primers. Using immunoSEQ multiplex PCR, the repertoire was profiled, and TCRdb retains in-frame clones only, with some absent. The table shows around 200,000 clones, with about 74% occurring only once. What was sequenced was PBMCs. The receptors stem from a middle-aged man in good health and CMV-seronegative.

The V and J genes are TRBV7-9 and TRBJ2-2; no clear D gene. V dropped 1 base and J dropped 0 bases, with 12 bases sitting between them. CDR1 is SEHNR and CDR2 is FQNEAQ in the germline V gene (reference sequence). This CDR3 spans 17 amino acids. CDR3 nucleotides: TGTGCCAGCAGCTTAGGGCCCCCCGAAACGAACACCGGGGAGCTGTTTTTT. Translated, it gives CASSLGPPETNTGELFF.

V usage is TRBV27 and J usage is TRBJ2-3, with TRBD2 matching over 11 bases. V was clipped by 1 base and J by 6 bases; unmatched bases: 3. Germline lookup yields CDR1 MNHEY and CDR2 SMNVEV (reference sequence). The CDR3 consists of 15 residues. CDR3 bases: TGTGCCAGCAGTTTATTTCCTAGCGGGGGGGATACGCAGTATTTT. It specifies CASSLFPSGGDTQYF.

The rearrangement uses TRBV7-2 and TRBJ2-7; 7 bases agree with TRBD1. The V gene's germline CDR1 is SGHTA and CDR2 FQGNSA. This CDR3 region has 14 residues. J was trimmed by 2 bases and V by 2 bases; bases with no gene match: 3. The CDR3 region has the DNA TGTGCCAGCAGCTTAACGACAGGGCCCTACGAGCAGTACTTC. Translation: CASSLTTGPYEQYF.

The chain uses TRBV5-1 and TRBJ2-1; D perhaps matches TRBD2 (6 bases). The length of the CDR3 is 16 residues. Trimming removed 0 bases from V and 2 bases from J, with 12 bases in between. Per the germline V gene, CDR1 is SGHRS and CDR2 is YFSETQ. CDR3 coding DNA: TGCGCCAGCAGCTTGGCGGCTAGCGCAACCTACAATGAGCAGTTCTTC. This encodes CASSLAASATYNEQFF.

The genes are TRBV19 and TRBJ1-1, with unresolved D. Germline CDR1 is LNHDA and CDR2 is SQIVND (reference sequence). This CDR3 region has 12 residues. Trimming cost V 7 bases and J 5 bases, with 11 bases left between them. CDR3 loop: CASTLRGTEAFF. In nucleotides, the CDR3 is TGTGCCAGTACCCTGCGGGGTACTGAAGCTTTCTTT.

The gene calls are TRBV5-1 and TRBJ1-4, with 8 bases aligning to TRBD1. Germline-derived CDR1 and CDR2 are SGHRS and YFSETQ. The V segment lost 0 bases and the J segment 7 bases; nucleotides outside the gene matches: 2. The CDR3 runs to 14 residues. The chain's CDR3 is CASSLDRGSEKLFF. The CDR3 coding sequence is TGCGCCAGCAGCTTGGACAGGGGGAGTGAAAAACTGTTTTTT.

The chain combines TRBV9 with TRBJ2-1; 9 nucleotides line up with TRBD2. CDR1 is SGDLS and CDR2 is YYNGEE in the germline V gene. The length of the CDR3 is 16 residues. Unmatched junction bases numbered 9, after V lost 4 bases and J lost 4 bases. CDR3 nucleotides: TGTGCCAGCAGCCCCCCGGGGAGCGGGGGGTACAATGAGCAGTTCTTC. Protein sequence: CASSPPGSGGYNEQFF.

This chain connects TRBV7-2 to TRBJ2-7; D is possibly TRBD2 (5 bases). Trimming stripped 3 bases from V and 1 base from J, with 10 bases between. The CDR3 has 14 residues. Germline CDR1 and CDR2: SGHTA and FQGNSA. The CDR3 region is CASSFEDSSYEQYF. DNA of the CDR3: TGTGCCAGCAGCTTCGAGGACTCTTCCTACGAGCAGTACTTC.

The chain uses TRBV2 and TRBJ2-1; 12 nucleotides line up with TRBD2. Germline V gene data show CDR1 as SNHLY and CDR2 as FYNNEI. The CDR3 consists of 14 residues. V was pared by 7 bases and J by 13 bases, with 11 bases of the junction left unmatched. CDR3 sequence reads: CASTPGTSGRYQFF. In DNA, the CDR3 is TGTGCCAGCACCCCCGGAACTAGCGGGAGGTACCAGTTCTTC.

This chain links TRBV11-2 with TRBJ2-1; D may be TRBD2 (5 bases). V lost 1 base and J 10 bases, leaving 20 bases between the germline ends. The germline V gene has CDR1 SGHAT and CDR2 FQNNGV. The CDR3 runs 16 residues. DNA of the CDR3: TGTGCCAGCAGCTTAGTCATTACTAGGCTAGATGCCGAGCAGTTCTTC. Translated, it gives CASSLVITRLDAEQFF.

This chain uses TRBV19 with TRBJ1-2, with 8 positions matching TRBD1. The V gene end was trimmed by 0 bases and the J gene end by 4 bases; junction bases not matched to a gene: 4. The germline CDR1 and CDR2 sequences are LNHDA and SQIVND (reference sequence). The CDR3 is made up of 15 amino acids. The CDR3 sequence: CASSIDGTGVYGYTF. The CDR3 DNA is TGTGCCAGTAGTATAGATGGGACAGGTGTCTATGGCTACACCTTC. The full variable domain, rest sourced from reference TRBV19 and TRBJ1-2, is DGGITQSPKYLFRKEGQNVTLSCEQNLNHDAMYWYRQDPGQGLRLIYYSQIVNDFQKGDIAEGYSVSREKKESFPLTVTSAQKNPTAFYLCASSIDGTGVYGYTFGSGTRLTVV.

This chain connects TRBV7-8 to TRBJ2-7; 11 bases are shared with TRBD2. This CDR3 is built from 16 residues. V lost 1 base to trimming and J lost 0 bases; unmatched junction nucleotides: 2. Germline V gene sequence: CDR1 SGHVS, CDR2 FQNEAQ. The DNA of the CDR3 is TGTGCCAGCAGCTTAGTACTAGCGGGGGCCTCCTACGAGCAGTACTTC. This encodes CASSLVLAGASYEQYF.

The rearrangement joins TRBV19 to TRBJ1-2, with no clear D. Deletions cut 3 bases from V and 8 bases from J, with 13 bases between. The CDR3 length is 13 residues. The germline V gene encodes CDR1 LNHDA and CDR2 SQIVND (reference sequence). CDR3 DNA: TGTGCCAGTAGTATGCTGAGGGAATCAGGCTACACCTTC. Protein product: CASSMLRESGYTF.

J is TRBJ2-7 and V is TRBV6-5; tentatively, D is TRBD1 (5 bases). Germline-derived CDR1 and CDR2 are MNHEY and SVGAGI. V shed 0 bases and J shed 9 bases, with 15 bases lying between them. This CDR3 is 14 amino acids long. The CDR3 loop reads CASSYSIGANGQYF. CDR3 coding DNA: TGTGCCAGCAGTTACTCGATTGGGGCTAACGGGCAGTACTTC.

The chain combines TRBV30 with TRBJ1-4; D is perhaps TRBD1 (6 bases). CDR3 length: 12 amino acids. Trimming shortened V by 5 bases and J by 5 bases, and 9 bases separated the two germline ends. CDR1 is GTSNPN, CDR2 SVGIG, per germline (reference sequence). The CDR3 DNA sequence: TGTGCCTGGGGGCAGGGGAATGAAAAACTGTTTTTT. It is translated as CAWGQGNEKLFF.

A few counts support this clone. The genes are TRBV7-2 and TRBJ2-1; maybe TRBD2 (6 bases). The CDR3 sequence is 15 residues long. CDR1 SGHTA and CDR2 FQGNSA come from the germline V gene. V was shortened by 3 bases and J by 1 base, with 10 bases between the two germline ends. In nucleotides, the CDR3 is TGTGCCAGCAGCTTGGAAAGCGGGTCCTACAATGAGCAGTTCTTC. Translated, it gives CASSLESGSYNEQFF.

This chain links TRBV7-6 with TRBJ2-7; D uncertain. Between the trimmed V and J ends, which lost 5 bases and 3 bases, there was a span of 11 bases. The CDR3 runs 13 residues. Per the germline V gene, CDR1 is SGHVS and CDR2 is FNYEAQ. The CDR3 nucleotides read TGTGCCAGCAGCACCGACACCCGCTACGAGCAGTACTTC. Residues: CASSTDTRYEQYF.

The chain links TRBV7-8 to TRBJ2-1; D is undetermined. The V gene lost 1 base and the J gene lost 6 bases, with 10 bases spanning the gap. Germline V gene sequence: CDR1 SGHVS, CDR2 FQNEAQ. There are 14 residues in the CDR3. The chain's CDR3 is CASSLESAGNEQFF. The CDR3 nucleotides are TGTGCCAGCAGCTTAGAGTCCGCAGGCAATGAGCAGTTCTTC.

The rearrangement joins TRBV28 to TRBJ2-7; possibly TRBD2 for D (5 bases). The CDR3 consists of 15 residues. The ends were cut back, 5 bases at V and 1 base at J, with 15 bases in the middle. CDR1 and CDR2 (germline): MDHEN, SYDVKM. The CDR3 is CASSIAGGTSYEQYF. For the CDR3, the DNA is TGTGCCAGCAGTATCGCGGGCGGAACTTCCTACGAGCAGTACTTC.

The J gene is TRBJ1-4, the V gene TRBV28; D ambiguous. From germline, CDR1 is MDHEN and CDR2 SYDVKM. CDR3 length: 15 amino acids. V dropped 3 bases and J dropped 6 bases, with 14 bases sitting between them. The CDR3 is CASSLGGQFYEKLFF. The CDR3, as DNA: TGTGCCAGCAGTTTGGGCGGGCAGTTTTATGAAAAACTGTTTTTT.

The V gene is TRBV28, the J gene TRBJ2-4, with TRBD2 matching 12 bases. Germline lookup yields CDR1 MDHEN and CDR2 SYDVKM. The V gene end was trimmed by 2 bases and the J gene end by 4 bases; junction bases not matched to a gene: 0. The CDR3 has 15 amino acids. CDR3 sequence reads: CASSLGTSGKNIQYF. The CDR3 nucleotides read TGTGCCAGCAGTTTAGGGACTAGCGGGAAAAACATTCAGTACTTC.

This chain uses TRBV27 with TRBJ1-2; the match to TRBD1 covers 7 bases. The ends lost 3 bases at V and 9 bases at J; junction bases unmatched: 7. Looked up from germline, CDR1 is MNHEY and CDR2 is SMNVEV (reference sequence). The CDR3 spans 13 residues. Here the CDR3 reads CASSFSGTVSYTF. CDR3 DNA: TGTGCCAGCAGTTTTTCCGGGACAGTCAGCTACACCTTC.

The genes are TRBV5-5 and TRBJ1-2; 7 bases line up with TRBD1. Trimming took 1 base from V and 5 from J; bases not matched to a gene: 5. CDR1 and CDR2 (germline): SGHKS, YYEKEE (reference sequence). This CDR3 has 14 residues. As DNA, the CDR3 is TGTGCCAGCAGCTTGTCTCCAGGGGGTTATGGCTACACCTTC. This codes for CASSLSPGGYGYTF.

In nucleotides, the CDR3 is TGCGCCAGCAGCCAAGGGGGGGGGATGACTGAAGCTTTCTTT. Its protein is CASSQGGGMTEAFF. V gene TRBV4-1 combines with J gene TRBJ1-1, with D tentatively TRBD1 (5 bases). Germline CDR1 reads MGHRA; CDR2 reads YSYEKL. The CDR3 consists of 14 residues. Trimming pared 1 base from V and 5 bases from J, leaving 11 bases between.

This chain connects TRBV10-3 to TRBJ1-1; 7 nucleotides align to TRBD1. The CDR3 has 15 amino acids. CDR1 is ENHRY, CDR2 SYGVKD, per germline. Unmatched junction bases numbered 10, after V lost 5 bases and J lost 4 bases. In DNA form, the CDR3 reads TGTGCCATCAGTTTCACCGGGACAGCCAGCACTGAAGCTTTCTTT. It specifies CAISFTGTASTEAFF.

The chain couples TRBV9 to TRBJ2-2, with 8 bases fitting TRBD1. The CDR3 has 18 residues. In germline, CDR1 is SGDLS, CDR2 YYNGEE. The V and J ends lost 1 base and 0 bases, in that order; junction bases with no gene match: 8. The CDR3 coding sequence is TGTGCCAGCAGCGTAAATCCTCTACAGGGGGCGAACACCGGGGAGCTGTTTTTT. Its translation is CASSVNPLQGANTGELFF.

The rearrangement links TRBV4-1 to TRBJ2-3; 7 bases fit TRBD1. CDR3 length: 16 amino acids. Germline assignment: CDR1 MGHRA and CDR2 YSYEKL. Trimming cost V 0 bases and J 4 bases; bases outside gene matches: 7. The CDR3 DNA sequence: TGCGCCAGCAGCCAAGATCCTCCAGGGGGTGCAGATACGCAGTATTTT. This translates into CASSQDPPGGADTQYF.

This chain connects TRBV21-1 to TRBJ1-2; the table's D gene call, TRBD1, was not cross checked with the DNA. TRBV21-1 has pseudogene status. The CDR3 length is 15 residues. The CDR3 sequence: CASSRQGRMKNGYTF. CDR3 DNA sequence: TGTGCCAGCAGCAGACAGGGGAGAATGAAAAATGGCTACACCTTC.

The rearrangement links TRBV7-9 to TRBJ2-7; 10 nucleotides line up with TRBD1. Germline CDR1 and CDR2: SEHNR and FQNEAQ (reference sequence). The V segment lost 5 bases and the J segment 5 bases; nucleotides outside the gene matches: 6. This CDR3 has 14 amino acids. The CDR3 DNA follows: TGTGCCAGCAGCCCCGACAGGGGGCCAAACGAGCAGTACTTC. The encoded protein is CASSPDRGPNEQYF. Full variable domain (remainder filled in from reference TRBV7-9 and TRBJ2-7): DTGVSQNPRHKITKRGQNVTFRCDPISEHNRLYWYRQTLGQGPEFLTYFQNEAQLEKSRLLSDRFSAERPKGSFSTLEIQRTEQGDSAMYLCASSPDRGPNEQYFGPGTRLTVT.

The sample holds one count of this clone. The rearrangement uses TRBV7-9 and TRBJ2-7; D perhaps matches TRBD1 (5 bases). The CDR3 has 15 amino acids. Germline V gene sequence: CDR1 SEHNR, CDR2 FQNEAQ (reference sequence). V lost 3 bases and J lost 9, with 21 bases in between. CDR3 in amino acids: CASSFQLDSSTRQYF. The CDR3 region has the DNA TGTGCCAGCAGCTTCCAGCTAGACAGTTCTACGAGGCAGTACTTC.